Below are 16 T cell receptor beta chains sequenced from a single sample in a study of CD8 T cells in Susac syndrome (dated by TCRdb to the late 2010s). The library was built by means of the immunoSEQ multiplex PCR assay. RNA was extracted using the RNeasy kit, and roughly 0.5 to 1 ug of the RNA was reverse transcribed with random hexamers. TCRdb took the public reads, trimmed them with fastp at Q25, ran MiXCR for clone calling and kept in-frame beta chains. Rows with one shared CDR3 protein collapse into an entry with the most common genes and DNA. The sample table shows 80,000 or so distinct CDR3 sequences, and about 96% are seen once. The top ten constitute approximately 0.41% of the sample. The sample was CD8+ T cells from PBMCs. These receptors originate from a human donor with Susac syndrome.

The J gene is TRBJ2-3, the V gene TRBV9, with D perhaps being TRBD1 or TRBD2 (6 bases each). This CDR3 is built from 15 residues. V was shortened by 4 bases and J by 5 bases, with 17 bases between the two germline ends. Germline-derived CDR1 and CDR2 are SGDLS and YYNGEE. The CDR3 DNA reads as TGTGCCAGCAGCACACAGGGAAGGGGAGGAGATACGCAGTATTTT. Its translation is CASSTQGRGGDTQYF. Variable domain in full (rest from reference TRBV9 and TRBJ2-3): DSGVTQTPKHLITATGQRVTLRCSPRSGDLSVYWYQQSLDQGLQFLIQYYNGEERAKGNILERFSAQQFPDLHSELNLSSLELGDSALYFCASSTQGRGGDTQYFGPGTRLTVL.

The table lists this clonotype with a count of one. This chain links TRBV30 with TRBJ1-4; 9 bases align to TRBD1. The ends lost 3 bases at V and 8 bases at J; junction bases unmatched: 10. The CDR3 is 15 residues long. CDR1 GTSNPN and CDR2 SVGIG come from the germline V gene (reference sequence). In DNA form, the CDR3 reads TGTGCCTGGAGCCCCGTGGGACAGGGATGGGAAAAACTGTTTTTT. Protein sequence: CAWSPVGQGWEKLFF.

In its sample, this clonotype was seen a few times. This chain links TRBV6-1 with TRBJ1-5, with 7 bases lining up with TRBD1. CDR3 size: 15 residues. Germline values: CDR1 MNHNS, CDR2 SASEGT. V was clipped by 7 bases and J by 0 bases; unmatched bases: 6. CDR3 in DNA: TGTGCCAGCACCCGATACAGGGGTAGCAATCAGCCCCAGCATTTT. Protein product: CASTRYRGSNQPQHF.

The CDR3 reads CATRAGGEGAWEQYV. As DNA, the CDR3 is TGTGCCACCAGAGCCGGCGGGGAGGGGGCTTGGGAGCAGTACGTC. The chain links TRBV15 to TRBJ2-7; tentatively, D is TRBD1 or TRBD2 (7 bases each). V lost 6 bases to trimming and J lost 7 bases, with 22 bases between them. Germline V gene data show CDR1 as LNHNV and CDR2 as YYDKDF (reference sequence). This CDR3 has 15 residues.

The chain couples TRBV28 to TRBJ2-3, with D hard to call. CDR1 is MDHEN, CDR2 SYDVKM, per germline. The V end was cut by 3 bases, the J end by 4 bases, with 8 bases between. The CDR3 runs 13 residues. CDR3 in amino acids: CASSFTSPDTQYF. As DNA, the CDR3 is TGTGCCAGCAGTTTTACGAGCCCAGATACGCAGTATTTT.

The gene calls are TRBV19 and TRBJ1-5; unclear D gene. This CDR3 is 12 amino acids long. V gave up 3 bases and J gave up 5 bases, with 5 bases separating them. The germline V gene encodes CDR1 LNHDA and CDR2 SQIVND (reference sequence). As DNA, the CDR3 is TGTGCCAGTAGTATTGGGGATCAGCCCCAGCATTTT. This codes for CASSIGDQPQHF.

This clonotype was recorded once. The CDR3 DNA reads TGTGCCAGCAGTCCCCAGCGGGGGGTATACAATGAGCAGTTCTTC. Encoded protein: CASSPQRGVYNEQFF. V usage is TRBV6-5 and J usage is TRBJ2-1, with 9 bases identical to TRBD2. The CDR3 loop spans 15 amino acids. From germline, CDR1 is MNHEY and CDR2 SVGAGI. V was clipped by 5 bases and J by 4 bases; unmatched bases: 6.

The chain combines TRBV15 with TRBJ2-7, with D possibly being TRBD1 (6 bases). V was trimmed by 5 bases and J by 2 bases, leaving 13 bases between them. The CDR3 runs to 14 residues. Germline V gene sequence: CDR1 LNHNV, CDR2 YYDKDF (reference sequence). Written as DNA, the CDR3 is TGTGCCACCAGCCAAACAGGGAGAACCTACGAGCAGTACTTC. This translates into CATSQTGRTYEQYF.

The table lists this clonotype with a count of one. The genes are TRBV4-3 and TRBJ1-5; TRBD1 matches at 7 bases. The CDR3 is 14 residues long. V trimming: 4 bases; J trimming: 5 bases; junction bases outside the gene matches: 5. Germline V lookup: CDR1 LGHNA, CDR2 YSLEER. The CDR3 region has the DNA TGCGCCAGCAGCCTTCGGGACAGAGATCAGCCCCAGCATTTT. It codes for CASSLRDRDQPQHF.

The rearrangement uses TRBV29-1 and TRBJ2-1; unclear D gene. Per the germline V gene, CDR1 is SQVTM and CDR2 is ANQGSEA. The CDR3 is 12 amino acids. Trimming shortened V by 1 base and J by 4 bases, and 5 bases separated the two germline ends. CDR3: CSVEAAYNEQFF. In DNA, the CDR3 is TGCAGCGTTGAAGCGGCGTACAATGAGCAGTTCTTC.

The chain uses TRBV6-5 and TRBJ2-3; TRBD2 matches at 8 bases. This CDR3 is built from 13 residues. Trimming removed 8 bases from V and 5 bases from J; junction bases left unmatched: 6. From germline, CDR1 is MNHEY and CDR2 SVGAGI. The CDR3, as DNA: TGTGCCAGCCAAGCGGGAGTGCTAGATACGCAGTATTTT. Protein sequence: CASQAGVLDTQYF.

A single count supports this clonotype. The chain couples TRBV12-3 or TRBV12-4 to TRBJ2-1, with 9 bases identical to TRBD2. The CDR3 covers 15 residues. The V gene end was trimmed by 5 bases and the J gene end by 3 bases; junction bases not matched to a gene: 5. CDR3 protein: CASSLSGSVYNEQFF. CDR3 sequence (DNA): TGTGCCAGCAGTCTTAGCGGGAGTGTCTACAATGAGCAGTTCTTC.

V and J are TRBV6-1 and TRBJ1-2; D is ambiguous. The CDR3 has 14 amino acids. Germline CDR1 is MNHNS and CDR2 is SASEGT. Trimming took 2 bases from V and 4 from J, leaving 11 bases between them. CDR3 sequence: CASSEWRILYGYTF. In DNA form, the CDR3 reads TGTGCCAGCAGTGAATGGAGGATCCTCTATGGCTACACCTTC.

The CDR3 region has the DNA TGTGCCAGCAGTTACTCGAACTATGGCTACACCTTC. This translates into CASSYSNYGYTF. V is TRBV6-2 or TRBV6-3 and J is TRBJ1-2; D is uncertain. CDR3 length equals 12 residues. Germline V gene sequence: CDR1 MNHEY, CDR2 SVGEGT. V gave up 0 bases and J gave up 2 bases, with 1 base separating them.

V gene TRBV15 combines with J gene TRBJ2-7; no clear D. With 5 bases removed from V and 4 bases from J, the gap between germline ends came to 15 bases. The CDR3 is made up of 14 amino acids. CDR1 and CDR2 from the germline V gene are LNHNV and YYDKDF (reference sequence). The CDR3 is CATSVTFGEYEQYF. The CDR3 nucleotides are TGTGCCACCAGCGTTACGTTTGGTGAGTACGAGCAGTACTTC.

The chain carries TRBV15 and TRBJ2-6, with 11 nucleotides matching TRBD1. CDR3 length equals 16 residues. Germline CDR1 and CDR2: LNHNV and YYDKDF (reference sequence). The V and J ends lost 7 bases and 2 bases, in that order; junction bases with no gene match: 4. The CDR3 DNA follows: TGTGCCACCAAGGGGACAGGGGGAACTGGGGCCAACGTCCTGACTTTC. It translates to CATKGTGGTGANVLTF.